This T cell receptor (beta chain) derives from a study of blood T cell repertoires in COVID-19. Profiling relied on immunoSEQ multiplex PCR, and the TCRdb table lists in-frame clones only, not all of them. The sample shows approximately 180,000 clones, roughly 89% of them seen only once. Germline lookup yields CDR1 LGHNT and CDR2 FRNRAP. The CDR3 is 16 residues long. The germline V and J ends were trimmed by 0 bases and 4 bases, with 12 bases remaining between them. J is TRBJ2-2 and V is TRBV12-5; a possible D gene is TRBD2 (6 bases). The clonotype originates from a woman between 70 and 85 years old with COVID-19, enrolled during active disease. The sequencing input was peripheral blood. CDR3 sequence reads: CASGLVTTAGTGELFF. The CDR3 region has the DNA TGTGCTAGTGGTTTGGTAACAACAGCGGGCACCGGGGAGCTGTTTTTT.